The sequence of this T cell receptor beta chain was determined in a study of identical twins. This CDR3 is built from 15 residues. V lost 5 bases, J lost 7 bases, and 18 bases lay in between. TCRdb used MiXCR to reprocess the 5' RACE reads, holding one entry per CDR3 protein. The data show about 530,000 distinct CDR3 sequences, roughly 15% seen once. This clonotype was found a few times. The antigen is undetermined. Study observations and caveats: Insertions were fewer in abundant cord blood beta clonotypes, whereas memory repertoires showed none of this pattern. Models underestimated TCR alpha sharing (out-of-frame) in monozygotic twins. Not following the same donors, the study drew its conclusions from cross-sectional statistical analysis.

These data were also reused for a study on yellow fever vaccine responses in identical twins. In that study: Vaccine T cell responses of twins reportedly seemed partly convergent and partly personalized.

The sequencing input was CD4+ T cells sorted from blood. V is TRBV12-3 or TRBV12-4 and J is TRBJ2-1; no clear D gene. The clonotype originates from a young woman in good health. The CDR3 protein is CASSISSPFWNEQFF. The CDR3 DNA is TGTGCCAGCAGTATATCATCTCCTTTCTGGAATGAGCAGTTCTTC.